Here is one T cell receptor (beta chain) with its context. The data belong to a study of regulatory T cells in long-lasting Graves disease. Sample time point: newly diagnosed GD, antithyroid drugs for less than 3 months. Following extraction of RNA from PBMCs, that RNA was used to make the TCR library. The authors built TCR beta libraries using iRepertoire HTBI primers and Arm-PCR of CDR3 regions. TCRdb ran MiXCR on the multiplex PCR reads and lists one entry per CDR3 protein. The sample includes roughly 500,000 distinct CDR3 sequences, roughly 13% of them seen just once. This CDR3 comprises 18 residues. Germline values: CDR1 SGHRS, CDR2 YFSETQ. The junction had 15 bases not matched to a gene; V was cut back by 4 bases and J by 5 bases. This sample was shared with a second study, whose subject was T cells in Graves' hyperthyroidism and ophthalmopathy. From that study: Patients aged 18 to 65 with hyperthyroidism were newly diagnosed, with duration under 2 months. First-round RT-PCR targeting the TCR CDR3 was performed with the HTBI primer set. Expanded thyroid clonotypes (above 0.001) were mostly also found in blood.

This TCR came from a man aged 30-40 years with Graves disease. Sequenced here: peripheral blood mononuclear cells (PBMCs), sampled at new diagnosis, from a patient treated with antithyroid drugs. The chain has TRBV5-1 and TRBJ2-5; the match to TRBD2 covers 12 bases. This CDR3 is CASSLRTSGNTGAETQYF. The CDR3 DNA reads TGCGCCAGCAGCCTCCGGACTAGCGGGAATACAGGGGCGGAGACCCAGTACTTC.